The sequence of this T cell receptor beta chain was determined in a study of spatial heterogeneity in lung cancer. In its sample, this clonotype was seen many times. The CDR3 extends over 16 amino acids. V dropped 0 bases and J dropped 0 bases, with 10 bases sitting between them. CDR1 and CDR2 from the germline V gene are SGHRS and YFSETQ. The time point was: sample taken at primary tumor resection. Whole RNA came from tumor, nontumor lung or frozen PBMC and was sequenced without being sorted. TCRdb passed the 5' RACE reads through MiXCR, listing each CDR3 protein once. The table includes around 45,000 distinct CDR3 sequences, roughly 10% detected once.

The clonotype comes from a female donor with early-stage non-small cell lung cancer. The genes are TRBV5-1 and TRBJ2-1; D is unclear. The sequencing used PBMCs, collected at surgery. As DNA, the CDR3 is TGCGCCAGCAGCTTGGGTCCGGCCAGCTCCTACAATGAGCAGTTCTTC. Amino acids: CASSLGPASSYNEQFF.